One sample yielded the 26 T cell receptor beta chains listed below, sequenced in a study of T cells in Graves' hyperthyroidism and ophthalmopathy. The investigators amplified TCR beta CDR3 regions from RNA transcripts. A first-round RT-PCR of the TCR CDR3 used the HTBI primer set. TCRdb called the multiplex PCR reads again in MiXCR, with one record for every CDR3 protein. In the table there are roughly 600,000 distinct CDR3 sequences, roughly 15% of which are singletons. Sequencing was performed on blood. These receptors were collected from a woman between 50 and 59 years old with Graves' ophthalmopathy.

This clonotype was detected ten times or more. The chain joins TRBV20-1 to TRBJ2-7, with a tentative D call TRBD1 (5 bases). Germline V CDR1 and CDR2: DFQATT, SNEGSKA (reference sequence). CDR3 length equals 11 residues. V was cut by 2 bases and J by 6 bases, with 8 bases left in between. CDR3 sequence: CSARQGSEQYF. DNA of the CDR3: TGCAGTGCTAGACAGGGATCCGAGCAGTACTTC.

This clonotype was seen at least ten times. The rearrangement links TRBV10-3 to TRBJ2-1; D may be TRBD1 (5 bases). Germline V lookup: CDR1 ENHRY, CDR2 SYGVKD. Trimming stripped 0 bases from V and 8 bases from J, with 14 bases between. This CDR3 is 15 amino acids long. CDR3 amino acids: CAISESGDRSDEQFF. CDR3 sequence (DNA): TGTGCCATCAGTGAGTCTGGAGACAGATCTGATGAGCAGTTCTTC.

The sample holds many counts of this clonotype. The chain carries TRBV7-6 and TRBJ2-7; 9 nucleotides agree with TRBD1. V gave up 3 bases and J gave up 6 bases; unmatched junction bases: 9. Germline CDR1 SGHVS, CDR2 FNYEAQ. The CDR3 runs to 15 residues. CDR3 in amino acids: CASSFYTGGQGEQYF. The CDR3 coding sequence is TGTGCCAGCAGCTTCTACACAGGGGGCCAAGGCGAGCAGTACTTC.

At least ten counts were recorded for this clonotype. The rearrangement uses TRBV28 and TRBJ2-1, with 7 bases identical to TRBD2. Trimming took 6 bases from V and 5 from J; bases not matched to a gene: 10. CDR3 size: 15 residues. CDR1 is MDHEN and CDR2 is SYDVKM in the germline V gene. The CDR3 sequence is CASSLPGLLDNEQFF. The CDR3 DNA reads TGTGCCAGCAGCCTACCGGGACTACTAGACAATGAGCAGTTCTTC.

This chain joins TRBV27 and TRBJ2-1; 10 bases agree with TRBD2. The CDR3 consists of 15 residues. With 3 bases clipped from V and 6 bases from J, the junction kept 5 bases outside the gene matches. Germline loops: CDR1 MNHEY, CDR2 SMNVEV (reference sequence). Written as DNA, the CDR3 is TGTGCCAGCAGTTTGTGGACTAGCGGATTCAATGAGCAGTTCTTC. Translated, it gives CASSLWTSGFNEQFF.

This clonotype appeared many times. The chain couples TRBV27 to TRBJ2-7; no reliable D call. The CDR3 has 13 amino acids. Germline lookup yields CDR1 MNHEY and CDR2 SMNVEV (reference sequence). V dropped 7 bases and J dropped 3 bases, with 13 bases sitting between them. The CDR3 is CASTVGLGYEQYF. The CDR3 bases are TGTGCCAGCACGGTAGGGTTGGGCTACGAGCAGTACTTC.

V usage is TRBV5-4 and J usage is TRBJ2-1; no reliable D call. CDR1 is SGHNT, CDR2 YYREEE, per germline (reference sequence). The germline V and J ends were trimmed by 0 bases and 4 bases, with 5 bases remaining between them. This CDR3 contains 13 residues. CDR3 residues: CASSLVLYNEQFF. CDR3 coding DNA: TGTGCCAGCAGCTTGGTCCTATACAATGAGCAGTTCTTC.

This clonotype came up a few times. This chain joins TRBV5-5 and TRBJ2-1; D gene unclear. This CDR3 spans 14 amino acids. CDR1 SGHKS and CDR2 YYEKEE come from the germline V gene (reference sequence). The V end was cut by 4 bases, the J end by 13 bases, with 21 bases between. CDR3 in amino acids: CASSPEETVSLQFF. The CDR3 DNA is TGTGCCAGCAGCCCGGAAGAGACCGTAAGCCTACAGTTCTTC.

The sample holds many counts of this clonotype. The V gene is TRBV28, the J gene TRBJ2-4, with 12 bases identical to TRBD1. The CDR3 is made up of 15 amino acids. CDR1 MDHEN and CDR2 SYDVKM come from the germline V gene. V lost 5 bases and J lost 4; bases outside the gene matches: 3. For the CDR3, the DNA is TGTGCCAGCAGTAGGGACAGGGGGCTTAAAAACATTCAGTACTTC. Translated, it gives CASSRDRGLKNIQYF.

This chain connects TRBV10-3 to TRBJ2-5, with 8 positions matching TRBD1. After removal of 9 bases from V and 6 bases from J, the junction contained 15 bases not matched to a gene. Germline V lookup: CDR1 ENHRY, CDR2 SYGVKD. The CDR3 spans 15 residues. In nucleotides, the CDR3 is TGTGCCATTTCCCCAGGGGGCCGGGGGTTTAAGACCCAGTACTTC. It codes for CAISPGGRGFKTQYF.

This clonotype occurred many times. The chain couples TRBV5-1 to TRBJ1-2; TRBD1 aligns across 9 bases. The V gene's germline CDR1 is SGHRS and CDR2 YFSETQ. This CDR3 has 13 amino acids. J lost 7 bases, V lost 0 bases, and 1 base had no gene match. CDR3 sequence reads: CASSLDRGPGYTF. The CDR3 nucleotides are TGCGCCAGCAGCTTGGACAGGGGGCCTGGCTACACCTTC.

This clonotype has just a few counts. The chain joins TRBV18 to TRBJ2-7; 8 positions agree with TRBD1. There are 15 residues in the CDR3. The J segment lost 1 base and the V segment lost 1 base, leaving 3 bases of the junction unmatched. Germline V gene lookup returns CDR1 KGHSH and CDR2 LQKENI. CDR3 nucleotide sequence: TGTGCCAGCTCACCACGGACAGGGTATTCCTACGAGCAGTACTTC. It is translated as CASSPRTGYSYEQYF.

This clonotype showed up just a few times. The chain carries TRBV7-9 and TRBJ2-3, with 8 bases lining up with TRBD1. The germline gives CDR1 SEHNR, CDR2 FQNEAQ (reference sequence). The ends lost 4 bases at V and 5 bases at J; junction bases unmatched: 5. The CDR3 consists of 14 residues. CDR3 in DNA: TGTGCCAGCAGCTCCGGACAGGGAAGAGATACGCAGTATTTT. Translating it yields CASSSGQGRDTQYF.

The chain joins TRBV27 to TRBJ1-2; D is undetermined. This CDR3 is built from 13 residues. Between the trimmed V and J ends, which lost 6 bases and 4 bases, there was a span of 12 bases. CDR1 and CDR2 (germline): MNHEY, SMNVEV (reference sequence). CDR3 amino acids: CASSPNTFYGYTF. For the CDR3, the DNA is TGTGCCAGCAGCCCCAACACCTTCTATGGCTACACCTTC.

This clonotype was seen many times. V usage is TRBV12-3 or TRBV12-4 and J usage is TRBJ2-7; weak D call: TRBD1 (6 bases). The V and J ends lost 4 bases and 7 bases respectively, with 29 bases between them. The CDR3 is 18 amino acids. In DNA, the CDR3 is TGTGCCAGCAGTTCATACGCCCCCGGGTTGGCAGGGGTGTTTGAGCAGTACTTC. Translating it yields CASSSYAPGLAGVFEQYF.

This clonotype came up many times. The rearrangement uses TRBV7-3 and TRBJ2-1; no clear D gene. This CDR3 has 12 residues. Germline V lookup: CDR1 SGHTA, CDR2 FQGTGA. Deletions cut 5 bases from V and 8 bases from J, with 10 bases between. The CDR3 DNA reads TGTGCCAGCAGCCCTGGCTCGCATGAGCAGTTCTTC. This codes for CASSPGSHEQFF. Variable domain in full (rest from reference TRBV7-3 and TRBJ2-1): GAGVSQTPSNKVTEKGKYVELRCDPISGHTALYWYRQSLGQGPEFLIYFQGTGAADDSGLPNDRFFAVRPEGSVSTLKIQRTERGDSAVYLCASSPGSHEQFFGPGTRLTVL.

This clonotype was seen many times. The rearrangement links TRBV7-2 to TRBJ1-5; D is unresolved. The germline V gene has CDR1 SGHTA and CDR2 FQGNSA. The CDR3 is made up of 13 amino acids. V dropped 5 bases and J dropped 3 bases, with 8 bases sitting between them. The CDR3 loop reads CASSRDFNQPQHF. In DNA form, the CDR3 reads TGTGCCAGCAGCCGTGACTTCAATCAGCCCCAGCATTTT.

V is TRBV18 and J is TRBJ2-3; 10 bases match TRBD1. CDR3 length equals 16 residues. The V segment lost 4 bases and the J segment 2 bases; nucleotides outside the gene matches: 6. CDR1 and CDR2 from the germline V gene are KGHSH and LQKENI. In nucleotides, the CDR3 is TGTGCCAGCTCACGTGGACAGGGGGTAGCCACAGATACGCAGTATTTT. Translated, it gives CASSRGQGVATDTQYF. The variable domain in full, completed from reference TRBV18 and TRBJ2-3, reads NAGVMQNPRHLVRRRGQEARLRCSPMKGHSHVYWYRQLPEEGLKFMVYLQKENIIDESGMPKERFSAEFPKEGPSILRIQQVVRGDSAAYFCASSRGQGVATDTQYFGPGTRLTVL.

This clonotype has ten or more counts. This chain joins TRBV5-6 and TRBJ2-7; unclear D gene. V gave up 2 bases and J gave up 0 bases, with 9 bases separating them. The CDR3 sequence is 14 residues long. Germline assignment: CDR1 SGHDT and CDR2 YYEEEE. In nucleotides, the CDR3 is TGTGCCAGCAGCTTTGGGCAGAACTCCTACGAGCAGTACTTC. Its protein product is CASSFGQNSYEQYF.

This clonotype was observed a handful of times. The chain uses TRBV19 and TRBJ1-1, with D perhaps TRBD1 (6 bases). Per germline, CDR1 LNHDA and CDR2 SQIVND (reference sequence). The CDR3 covers 14 residues. The ends were cut back, 5 bases at V and 11 bases at J, with 21 bases in the middle. The CDR3 protein is CASSRQVGTLLAFF. The CDR3 DNA reads as TGTGCCAGTAGTCGACAGGTCGGTACCCTGTTGGCTTTCTTT.

This clonotype was observed at least ten times. The gene calls are TRBV7-2 and TRBJ2-3; D is possibly TRBD1 or TRBD2 (5 bases each). This CDR3 is 14 amino acids long. CDR1 is SGHTA, CDR2 FQGNSA, per germline. V lost 5 bases and J lost 0, with 9 bases in between. The DNA of the CDR3 is TGTGCCAGCAGCACCCGGGACAGCACAGATACGCAGTATTTT. It yields the protein CASSTRDSTDTQYF.

This clonotype has ten or more counts. The chain joins TRBV12-3 or TRBV12-4 to TRBJ2-7; 8 positions match TRBD2. After removal of 5 bases from V and 5 bases from J, the junction contained 8 bases not matched to a gene. The length of the CDR3 is 14 residues. In DNA, the CDR3 is TGTGCCAGCAGTGCCCAGAGCGGGAGTGACGAGCAGTACTTC. Protein product: CASSAQSGSDEQYF.

CDR3 sequence: CASSYFELPEDIQYF. The CDR3 nucleotides read TGTGCCAGCAGCTATTTCGAGCTCCCAGAAGACATTCAGTACTTC. This chain links TRBV28 with TRBJ2-4, with D uncertain. V dropped 6 bases and J dropped 8 bases, with 20 bases sitting between them. The CDR3 is 15 residues long. CDR1 and CDR2 from the germline V gene are MDHEN and SYDVKM.

This chain uses TRBV5-1 with TRBJ2-1, with TRBD2 matching over 11 bases. Germline CDR1 is SGHRS and CDR2 is YFSETQ. The ends lost 3 bases at V and 7 bases at J; junction bases unmatched: 12. The CDR3 is 17 amino acids. Written as DNA, the CDR3 is TGCGCCAGCAGCTCAAGGAGGCTAGCGGGAGGAGAAAATGAGCAGTTCTTC. It encodes CASSSRRLAGGENEQFF.

This clonotype appeared many times. The chain joins TRBV30 to TRBJ1-1; TRBD1 is a possible D gene (5 bases). Per the germline V gene, CDR1 is GTSNPN and CDR2 is SVGIG (reference sequence). V gave up 0 bases and J gave up 8 bases, with 10 bases separating them. The CDR3 is made up of 12 amino acids. CDR3 DNA: TGTGCCTGGAGTGTACTGGGGCAGGAAGCTTTCTTT. Translated: CAWSVLGQEAFF.

The table lists this clonotype with a few counts. The chain employs TRBV28 and TRBJ2-7, with a tentative D call TRBD2 (6 bases). Germline CDR1 and CDR2: MDHEN and SYDVKM. Trimming left V 7 bases short and J 3 bases short, with 13 bases between. The CDR3 extends over 13 amino acids. For the CDR3, the DNA is TGTGCCAGCACGGGGGTTGGGGTCTACGAGCAGTACTTC. Translating gives CASTGVGVYEQYF.